The sequence of this TCR beta chain was determined in a study of T cells in Graves' hyperthyroidism and ophthalmopathy. Regarding the study as a whole: The model made its ophthalmopathy prediction, and onset followed a median about 6 months later. Among clonotypes expanded in thyroid above 0.001, most were also found in blood.

Regarding this clonotype: The antigen remains unidentified.

Amplification of TCR beta CDR3 regions used RNA as the template. HTBI primers were used for first-round RT-PCR of the TCR CDR3. TCRdb itself ran the multiplex PCR reads through MiXCR, one entry per CDR3 protein. The sample holds about 760,000 distinct CDR3 sequences, approximately 40% seen once. V gave up 5 bases and J gave up 12 bases; unmatched junction bases: 6. The CDR3 length is 11 residues. The germline V gene has CDR1 SGHDN and CDR2 FVKESK. The genes are TRBV14 and TRBJ2-7; 8 bases are shared with TRBD2. The sequenced material came from blood. The receptor was derived from a woman aged 40 to 49 with Graves' hyperthyroidism. The CDR3 spells CASSGGTRLYF. In DNA, the CDR3 is TGTGCCAGCAGCGGCGGGACTAGACTGTACTTC.